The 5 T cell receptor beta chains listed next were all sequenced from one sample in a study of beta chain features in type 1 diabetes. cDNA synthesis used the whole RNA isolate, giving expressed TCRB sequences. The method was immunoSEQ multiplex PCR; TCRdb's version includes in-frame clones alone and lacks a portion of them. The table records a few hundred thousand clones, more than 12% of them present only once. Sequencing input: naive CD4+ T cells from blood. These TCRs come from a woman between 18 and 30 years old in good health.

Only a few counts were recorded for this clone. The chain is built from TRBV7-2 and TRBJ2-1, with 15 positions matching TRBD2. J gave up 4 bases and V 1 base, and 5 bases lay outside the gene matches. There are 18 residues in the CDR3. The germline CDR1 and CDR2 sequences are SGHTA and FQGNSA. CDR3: CASSLGGLAGGSYNEQFF. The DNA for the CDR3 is TGTGCCAGCAGCTTAGGGGGACTAGCGGGAGGATCGTACAATGAGCAGTTCTTC. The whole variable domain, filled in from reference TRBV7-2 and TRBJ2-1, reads GAGVSQSPSNKVTEKGKDVELRCDPISGHTALYWYRQSLGQGLEFLIYFQGNSAPDKSGLPSDRFSAERTGGSVSTLTIQRTQQEDSAVYLCASSLGGLAGGSYNEQFFGPGTRLTVL.

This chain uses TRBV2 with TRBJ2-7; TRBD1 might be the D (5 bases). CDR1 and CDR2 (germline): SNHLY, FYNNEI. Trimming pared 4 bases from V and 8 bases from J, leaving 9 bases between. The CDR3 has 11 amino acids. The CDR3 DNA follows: TGTGCCAGCAGTGGGACAAACCAGCAGTACTTC. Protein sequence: CASSGTNQQYF.

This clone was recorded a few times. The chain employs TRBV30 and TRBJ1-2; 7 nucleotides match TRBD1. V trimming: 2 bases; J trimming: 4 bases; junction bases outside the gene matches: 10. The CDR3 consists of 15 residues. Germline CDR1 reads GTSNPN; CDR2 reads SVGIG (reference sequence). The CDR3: CAWSPRQGRLYGYTF. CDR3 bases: TGTGCCTGGAGTCCCCGACAGGGCCGCCTCTATGGCTACACCTTC.

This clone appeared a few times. The chain's CDR3 is CASSQVYMAHEQYF. The CDR3 DNA sequence: TGCGCCAGCAGCCAAGTGTACATGGCCCACGAGCAGTACTTC. The chain has TRBV4-3 and TRBJ2-7; D is unclear. Trimming removed 1 base from V and 5 bases from J, with 12 bases in between. The CDR3 covers 14 residues. Germline V lookup: CDR1 LGHNA, CDR2 YSLEER.

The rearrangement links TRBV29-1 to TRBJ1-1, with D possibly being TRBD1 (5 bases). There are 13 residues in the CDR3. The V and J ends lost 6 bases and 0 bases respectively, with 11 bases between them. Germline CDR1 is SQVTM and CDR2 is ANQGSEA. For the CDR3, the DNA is TGCAGCGTGCGGGGGAATATGAACACTGAAGCTTTCTTT. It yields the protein CSVRGNMNTEAFF.